This is a list of T cell receptor beta chains from one sample in a study of T cell responses to AZD1222 COVID-19 vaccine. Produced via immunoSEQ multiplex PCR; TCRdb's table is partial and in-frame only. The data show roughly 150,000 clones, more than 85% seen once. Sample: peripheral blood, taken 28 days after the second AZD1222 dose. The receptors stem from an adult who received the AZD1222 COVID-19 vaccine. Each CDR3 is given with its conserved first and last residue. A D gene is named only where the DNA matches it firmly. Clone sizes are given selectively: once, few, many, or a class where the clone is expanded.

v_gene: TRBV2; j_gene: TRBJ1-1; abundance: NA; d_gene: TRBD1; CDR3aa: CASPILDRENTEAFF; CDR3nt: TGTGCCAGCCCAATTCTGGACAGGGAGAACACTGAAGCTTTCTTT
v_gene: TRBV5-1; j_gene: TRBJ1-5; abundance: NA; d_gene: NA; CDR3aa: CASSLDVGNQPQHF; CDR3nt: TGCGCCAGCAGCTTGGATGTGGGAAATCAGCCCCAGCATTTT
v_gene: TRBV5-1; j_gene: TRBJ2-5; abundance: NA; d_gene: NA; CDR3aa: CASSLEDSSQETQYF; CDR3nt: TGCGCCAGCAGCTTGGAGGACAGCAGTCAAGAGACCCAGTACTTC
v_gene: TRBV5-5; j_gene: TRBJ2-2; abundance: NA; d_gene: TRBD1; CDR3aa: CASSRDSEVGELFF; CDR3nt: TGTGCCAGCAGCCGGGACAGCGAGGTCGGGGAGCTGTTTTTT
v_gene: TRBV7-9; j_gene: TRBJ1-2; abundance: NA; d_gene: NA; CDR3aa: CASSLAPQPLYTF; CDR3nt: TGTGCCAGCAGCTTAGCCCCGCAACCACTCTACACCTTC
v_gene: TRBV13; j_gene: TRBJ1-3; abundance: NA; d_gene: NA; CDR3aa: CASRRASSGNTIYF; CDR3nt: TGTGCCAGCCGCCGAGCATCCTCTGGAAACACCATATATTTT
v_gene: TRBV6-1; j_gene: TRBJ1-4; abundance: NA; d_gene: TRBD1; CDR3aa: CASSEFNAAGTGLLPNEKLFF; CDR3nt: TGTGCCAGCAGTGAATTTAATGCTGCCGGGACAGGGCTGCTACCTAATGAAAAACTGTTTTTT
v_gene: TRBV30; j_gene: TRBJ1-6; abundance: NA; d_gene: NA; CDR3aa: CAWSPYIQAGNSPLHF; CDR3nt: TGTGCCTGGTCTCCCTATATACAAGCGGGCAATTCACCCCTCCACTTT
v_gene: TRBV30; j_gene: TRBJ2-1; abundance: NA; d_gene: NA; CDR3aa: CAWSLFDEQFF; CDR3nt: TGTGCCTGGAGTTTATTCGATGAGCAGTTCTTC
v_gene: TRBV6-1; j_gene: TRBJ2-7; abundance: NA; d_gene: TRBD1; CDR3aa: CASSEGQGTGYYEQYF; CDR3nt: TGTGCCAGCAGTGAGGGCCAAGGGACAGGATATTACGAGCAGTACTTC
v_gene: TRBV7-8; j_gene: TRBJ1-4; abundance: NA; d_gene: NA; CDR3aa: CASSRVINEKLFF; CDR3nt: TGTGCCAGCAGCCGGGTTATTAATGAAAAACTGTTTTTT
v_gene: TRBV4-1; j_gene: TRBJ1-1; abundance: NA; d_gene: NA; CDR3aa: CASSRGGSNTEAFF; CDR3nt: TGCGCCAGCAGTAGGGGGGGCTCGAACACTGAAGCTTTCTTT
v_gene: TRBV5-5; j_gene: TRBJ1-1; abundance: NA; d_gene: NA; CDR3aa: CASSLELGGLGWTEAFF; CDR3nt: TGTGCCAGCAGCTTGGAACTCGGCGGGTTAGGATGGACTGAAGCTTTCTTT
v_gene: TRBV11-2; j_gene: TRBJ2-7; abundance: few; d_gene: NA; CDR3aa: CASSFGSNYEQYF; CDR3nt: TGTGCCAGCAGCTTCGGGAGTAACTACGAGCAGTACTTC
v_gene: TRBV30; j_gene: TRBJ2-7; abundance: NA; d_gene: NA; CDR3aa: CAWSAYSYEQYF; CDR3nt: TGTGCCTGGAGTGCCTATTCTTACGAGCAGTACTTC
v_gene: TRBV28; j_gene: TRBJ1-2; abundance: once; d_gene: NA; CDR3aa: CASSGGLYGYTF; CDR3nt: TGTGCCAGCAGTGGCGGCCTCTATGGCTACACCTTC
v_gene: TRBV14; j_gene: TRBJ2-1; abundance: once; d_gene: NA; CDR3aa: CASSPATGGGNEQFF; CDR3nt: TGTGCCAGCAGCCCCGCGACGGGGGGCGGAAATGAGCAGTTCTTC
v_gene: TRBV6-9; j_gene: TRBJ2-7; abundance: NA; d_gene: NA; CDR3aa: CASSSPKAPPRQYF; CDR3nt: TGTGCCAGCAGTTCCCCTAAGGCCCCGCCGAGGCAGTACTTC
v_gene: TRBV25-1; j_gene: TRBJ1-4; abundance: NA; d_gene: NA; CDR3aa: CASSEGQGPLNEKLFF; CDR3nt: TGTGCCAGCAGTGAGGGGCAGGGCCCCCTTAATGAAAAACTGTTTTTT
v_gene: TRBV19; j_gene: TRBJ2-1; abundance: once; d_gene: TRBD1; CDR3aa: CASKGQGVKAPITHEQFF; CDR3nt: TGTGCCAGTAAGGGACAGGGGGTTAAAGCACCCATCACCCATGAGCAGTTCTTC
v_gene: TRBV3-1/TRBV3-2; j_gene: TRBJ2-1; abundance: NA; d_gene: NA; CDR3aa: CASSHTGNEQFF; CDR3nt: TGTGCCAGCAGCCACACCGGTAATGAGCAGTTCTTC
v_gene: TRBV19; j_gene: TRBJ2-1; abundance: NA; d_gene: TRBD1; CDR3aa: CASGLSGTGYRRQFF; CDR3nt: TGTGCCAGCGGCCTCTCCGGGACAGGATATCGACGGCAGTTCTTC
v_gene: TRBV6-1; j_gene: TRBJ1-4; abundance: few; d_gene: NA; CDR3aa: CASSERSLREKLFF; CDR3nt: TGTGCCAGCAGTGAACGGTCCTTAAGAGAAAAACTGTTTTTT
v_gene: TRBV7-9; j_gene: TRBJ2-5; abundance: NA; d_gene: TRBD2; CDR3aa: CASSPPGGVVGTQYF; CDR3nt: TGTGCCAGCAGCCCGCCCGGGGGGGTTGTGGGGACCCAGTACTTC
v_gene: TRBV19; j_gene: TRBJ1-2; abundance: once; d_gene: TRBD1; CDR3aa: CASSNRQGFGYTF; CDR3nt: TGTGCCAGTAGTAACAGACAGGGATTCGGCTACACCTTC
v_gene: TRBV19; j_gene: TRBJ1-2; abundance: NA; d_gene: NA; CDR3aa: CASSIDQDSTSYGYTF; CDR3nt: TGTGCCAGTAGTATAGACCAGGACAGTACCTCCTATGGCTACACCTTC
v_gene: TRBV21-1; j_gene: TRBJ1-5; abundance: NA; d_gene: NA; CDR3aa: CASSKGGGEPQHF; CDR3nt: TGTGCCAGCAGCAAAGGTGGCGGGGAGCCCCAGCATTTT
v_gene: TRBV18; j_gene: TRBJ1-5; abundance: NA; d_gene: NA; CDR3aa: CASSSDSNQPQHF; CDR3nt: TGTGCCAGCTCATCAGACAGCAATCAGCCCCAGCATTTT
v_gene: TRBV4-1; j_gene: TRBJ2-2; abundance: NA; d_gene: TRBD2; CDR3aa: CASSRRLAENTGELFF; CDR3nt: TGCGCCAGCAGCCGGAGACTAGCGGAAAACACCGGGGAGCTGTTTTTT
v_gene: TRBV6-5; j_gene: TRBJ1-1; abundance: NA; d_gene: NA; CDR3aa: CASKMVGSTEAFF; CDR3nt: TGTGCCAGCAAGATGGTGGGGAGCACTGAAGCTTTCTTT
v_gene: TRBV19; j_gene: TRBJ1-5; abundance: few; d_gene: NA; CDR3aa: CASSTRQWGNQPQHF; CDR3nt: TGTGCCAGTAGTACAAGACAGTGGGGCAATCAGCCCCAGCATTTT
v_gene: TRBV11-3; j_gene: TRBJ1-1; abundance: NA; d_gene: NA; CDR3aa: CASSPGRLNTEAFF; CDR3nt: TGTGCCAGCAGCCCGGGACGGCTGAACACTGAAGCTTTCTTT
v_gene: TRBV30; j_gene: TRBJ1-2; abundance: NA; d_gene: NA; CDR3aa: CAFGSGANYGYTF; CDR3nt: TGTGCCTTTGGGTCGGGAGCTAACTATGGCTACACCTTC
v_gene: TRBV5-1; j_gene: TRBJ1-1; abundance: NA; d_gene: TRBD1; CDR3aa: CASSNYRDRGRNTEAFF; CDR3nt: TGCGCCAGCAGTAACTACCGGGACAGGGGGCGGAACACTGAAGCTTTCTTT
v_gene: TRBV6-5; j_gene: TRBJ2-1; abundance: once; d_gene: TRBD1; CDR3aa: CASRSPGQGRNEQFF; CDR3nt: TGTGCCAGCAGATCCCCGGGACAGGGTCGGAATGAGCAGTTCTTC
v_gene: TRBV5-1; j_gene: TRBJ1-1; abundance: NA; d_gene: NA; CDR3aa: CASSLGVSRPSNTEAFF; CDR3nt: TGCGCCAGCAGCTTGGGGGTTAGTCGACCTAGCAACACTGAAGCTTTCTTT
v_gene: TRBV6-5; j_gene: TRBJ2-7; abundance: NA; d_gene: NA; CDR3aa: CASKSGRLEQYF; CDR3nt: TGTGCCAGCAAGTCGGGTAGGTTAGAGCAGTACTTC
v_gene: TRBV7-2; j_gene: TRBJ2-1; abundance: NA; d_gene: TRBD2; CDR3aa: CASSLALWDPGGLGNNEQFF; CDR3nt: TGTGCCAGCAGCTTAGCGCTATGGGACCCGGGGGGTTTGGGGAACAATGAGCAGTTCTTC
v_gene: TRBV7-9; j_gene: TRBJ2-1; abundance: NA; d_gene: TRBD2; CDR3aa: CASSLKTKRDPTHEQFF; CDR3nt: TGTGCCAGCAGCTTAAAGACAAAGCGGGACCCGACCCATGAGCAGTTCTTC
v_gene: TRBV2; j_gene: TRBJ2-1; abundance: NA; d_gene: TRBD2; CDR3aa: CASSERLADLRSEQFF; CDR3nt: TGTGCCAGCAGTGAAAGGCTAGCGGACCTCAGGAGTGAGCAGTTCTTC
v_gene: TRBV19; j_gene: TRBJ1-1; abundance: NA; d_gene: TRBD1; CDR3aa: CAGGTEIYTEAFF; CDR3nt: TGTGCCGGCGGGACAGAAATTTACACTGAAGCTTTCTTT
v_gene: TRBV3-1/TRBV3-2; j_gene: TRBJ2-7; abundance: NA; d_gene: NA; CDR3aa: CASSQGRVSAYEQYF; CDR3nt: TGTGCCAGCAGCCAAGGAAGGGTTAGCGCCTACGAGCAGTACTTC
v_gene: TRBV24-1; j_gene: TRBJ2-3; abundance: NA; d_gene: NA; CDR3aa: CATSLGDTQYF; CDR3nt: TGTGCCACCTCCTTGGGGGATACGCAGTATTTT
v_gene: TRBV19; j_gene: TRBJ2-7; abundance: NA; d_gene: TRBD1; CDR3aa: CASSRPTSTGQPYEQYF; CDR3nt: TGTGCCAGTAGCCGCCCGACATCGACAGGGCAGCCCTACGAGCAGTACTTC
v_gene: TRBV30; j_gene: TRBJ2-1; abundance: NA; d_gene: NA; CDR3aa: CAWSVLYNEQFF; CDR3nt: TGTGCCTGGAGTGTACTTTACAATGAGCAGTTCTTC
v_gene: TRBV18; j_gene: TRBJ1-1; abundance: NA; d_gene: TRBD1; CDR3aa: CASILSGQMNTEAFF; CDR3nt: TGTGCCAGCATATTATCGGGACAGATGAACACTGAAGCTTTCTTT
v_gene: TRBV6-4; j_gene: TRBJ1-5; abundance: NA; d_gene: NA; CDR3aa: CASSSGPPQHF; CDR3nt: TGTGCCAGCAGTTCAGGGCCGCCCCAGCATTTT
v_gene: TRBV5-6; j_gene: TRBJ1-5; abundance: once; d_gene: NA; CDR3aa: CASSFGVTGSNQPQHF; CDR3nt: TGTGCCAGCAGCTTCGGGGTGACGGGGAGCAATCAGCCCCAGCATTTT
v_gene: TRBV7-3; j_gene: TRBJ1-2; abundance: NA; d_gene: TRBD1; CDR3aa: CASSATGTNYGYTF; CDR3nt: TGTGCCAGCAGCGCGACAGGGACGAACTATGGCTACACCTTC
v_gene: TRBV2; j_gene: TRBJ2-2; abundance: NA; d_gene: TRBD1; CDR3aa: CASRPGTGTNTGELFF; CDR3nt: TGTGCCAGCAGACCCGGGACAGGGACTAACACCGGGGAGCTGTTTTTT
v_gene: TRBV15; j_gene: TRBJ2-7; abundance: NA; d_gene: TRBD1; CDR3aa: CATSRTGDQYEQYF; CDR3nt: TGTGCCACCAGCCGGACAGGGGATCAGTACGAGCAGTACTTC
v_gene: TRBV5-1; j_gene: TRBJ1-6; abundance: NA; d_gene: TRBD1; CDR3aa: CASSLDRVSNSPLHF; CDR3nt: TGCGCCAGCAGCTTAGACAGGGTGAGTAATTCACCCCTCCACTTT
v_gene: TRBV5-1; j_gene: TRBJ2-1; abundance: NA; d_gene: NA; CDR3aa: CASSFDSYNGQFF; CDR3nt: TGCGCCAGCAGCTTTGACAGTTACAATGGGCAGTTCTTC
v_gene: TRBV2; j_gene: TRBJ2-7; abundance: NA; d_gene: NA; CDR3aa: CASIGVGYEQYF; CDR3nt: TGTGCCAGCATTGGAGTAGGCTACGAGCAGTACTTC